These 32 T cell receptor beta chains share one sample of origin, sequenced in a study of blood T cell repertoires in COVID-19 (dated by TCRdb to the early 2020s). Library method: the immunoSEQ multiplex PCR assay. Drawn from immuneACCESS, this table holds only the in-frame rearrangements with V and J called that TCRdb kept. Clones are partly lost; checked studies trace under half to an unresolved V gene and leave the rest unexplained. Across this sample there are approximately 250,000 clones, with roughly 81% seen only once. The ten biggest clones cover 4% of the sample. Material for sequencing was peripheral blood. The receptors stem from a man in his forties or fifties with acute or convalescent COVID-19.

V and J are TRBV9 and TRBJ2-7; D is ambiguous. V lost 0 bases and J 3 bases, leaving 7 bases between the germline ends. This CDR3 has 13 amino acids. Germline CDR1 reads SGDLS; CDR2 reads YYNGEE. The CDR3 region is CASSVGAYYEQYF. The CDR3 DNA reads TGTGCCAGCAGCGTAGGGGCGTACTACGAGCAGTACTTC.

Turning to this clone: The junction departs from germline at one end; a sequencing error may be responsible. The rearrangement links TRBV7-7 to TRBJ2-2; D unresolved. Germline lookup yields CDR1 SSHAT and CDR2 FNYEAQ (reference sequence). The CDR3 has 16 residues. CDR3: CASSQKFQTNTGELFF. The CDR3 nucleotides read TGTGCTAGCAGCCAAAAATTCCAGACGAACACCGGGGAGCTGTTTTTT. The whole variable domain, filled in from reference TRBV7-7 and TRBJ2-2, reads GAGVSQSPRYKVTKRGQDVTLRCDPISSHATLYWYQQALGQGPEFLTYFNYEAQPDKSGLPSDRFSAERPEGSISTLTIQRTEQRDSAMYRCASSQKFQTNTGELFFGEGSRLTVL.

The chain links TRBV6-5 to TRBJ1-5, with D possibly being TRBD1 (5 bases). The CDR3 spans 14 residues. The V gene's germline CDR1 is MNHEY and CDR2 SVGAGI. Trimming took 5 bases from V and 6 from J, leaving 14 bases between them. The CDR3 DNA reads TGTGCCAGCAGTCGCGGGGCGTTGGGTCAGCCCCAGCATTTT. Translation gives CASSRGALGQPQHF.

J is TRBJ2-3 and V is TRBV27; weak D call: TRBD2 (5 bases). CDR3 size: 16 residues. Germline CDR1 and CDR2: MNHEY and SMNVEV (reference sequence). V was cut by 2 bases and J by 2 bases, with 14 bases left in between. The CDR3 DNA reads TGTGCCAGCAGTTTAGGAGGCAGGCCAAACACAGATACGCAGTATTTT. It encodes CASSLGGRPNTDTQYF.

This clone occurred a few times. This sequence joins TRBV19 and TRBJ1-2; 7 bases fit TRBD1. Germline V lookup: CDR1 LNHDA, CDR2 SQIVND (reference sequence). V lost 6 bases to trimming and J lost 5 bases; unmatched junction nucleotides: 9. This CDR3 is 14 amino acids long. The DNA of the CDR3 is TGTGCCAGTAGCCAACAGGGGATGCCATATGGCTACACCTTC. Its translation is CASSQQGMPYGYTF.

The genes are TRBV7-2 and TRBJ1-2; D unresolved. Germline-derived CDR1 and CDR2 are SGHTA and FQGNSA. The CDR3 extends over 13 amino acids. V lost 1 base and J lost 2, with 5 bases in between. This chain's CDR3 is CASSLEQNYGYTF. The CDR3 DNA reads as TGTGCCAGCAGCTTAGAACAGAACTATGGCTACACCTTC.

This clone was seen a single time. CDR3 nucleotide sequence: TGTGCCAGTAGTATAGGGACAGGAAGGCCGAACACTGAAGCTTTCTTT. Its protein is CASSIGTGRPNTEAFF. The gene calls are TRBV19 and TRBJ1-1; 7 bases line up with TRBD1. The J segment lost 1 base and the V segment lost 1 base, leaving 6 bases of the junction unmatched. There are 16 residues in the CDR3. Germline CDR1 is LNHDA and CDR2 is SQIVND (reference sequence).

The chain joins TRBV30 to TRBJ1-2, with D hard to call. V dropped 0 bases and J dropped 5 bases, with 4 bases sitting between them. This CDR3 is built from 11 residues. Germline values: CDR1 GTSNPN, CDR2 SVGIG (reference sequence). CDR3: CAWSVRYGYTF. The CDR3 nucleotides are TGTGCCTGGAGTGTACGGTATGGCTACACCTTC.

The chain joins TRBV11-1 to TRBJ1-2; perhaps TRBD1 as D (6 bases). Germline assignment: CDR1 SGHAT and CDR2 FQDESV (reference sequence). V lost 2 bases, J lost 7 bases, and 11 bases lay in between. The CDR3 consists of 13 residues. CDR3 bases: TGTGCCAGCAGCTTAACAGGGATTGGTGGCTACACCTTC. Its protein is CASSLTGIGGYTF. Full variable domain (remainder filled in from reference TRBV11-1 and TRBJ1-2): EAEVAQSPRYKITEKSQAVAFWCDPISGHATLYWYRQILGQGPELLVQFQDESVVDDSQLPKDRFSAERLKGVDSTLKIQPAELGDSAMYLCASSLTGIGGYTFGSGTRLTVV.

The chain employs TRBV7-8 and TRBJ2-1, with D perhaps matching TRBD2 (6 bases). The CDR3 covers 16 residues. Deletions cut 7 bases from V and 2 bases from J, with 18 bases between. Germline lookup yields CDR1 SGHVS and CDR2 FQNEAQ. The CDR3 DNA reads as TGTGCCAGCACCCCGTTAGGTTCTAGCGCCTACAATGAGCAGTTCTTC. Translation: CASTPLGSSAYNEQFF. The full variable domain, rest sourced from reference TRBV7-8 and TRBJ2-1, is GAGVSQSPRYKVAKRGQDVALRCDPISGHVSLFWYQQALGQGPEFLTYFQNEAQLDKSGLPSDRFFAERPEGSVSTLKIQRTQQEDSAVYLCASTPLGSSAYNEQFFGPGTRLTVL.

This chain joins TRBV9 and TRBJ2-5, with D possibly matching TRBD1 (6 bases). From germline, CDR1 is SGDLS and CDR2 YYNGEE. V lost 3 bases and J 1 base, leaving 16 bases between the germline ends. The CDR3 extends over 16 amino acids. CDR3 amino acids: CASSARSDRPQETQYF. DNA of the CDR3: TGTGCCAGCAGCGCCCGCAGCGACAGGCCCCAAGAGACCCAGTACTTC.

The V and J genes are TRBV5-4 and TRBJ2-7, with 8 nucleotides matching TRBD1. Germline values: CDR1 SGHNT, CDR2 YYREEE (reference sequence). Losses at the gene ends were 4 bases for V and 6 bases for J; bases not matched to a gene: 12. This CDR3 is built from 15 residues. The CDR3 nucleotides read TGTGCCAGCAGCCCCCTGAGCCAGGGGGCGTTCGAGCAGTACTTC. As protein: CASSPLSQGAFEQYF. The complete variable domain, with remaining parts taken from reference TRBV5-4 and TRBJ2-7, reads ETGVTQSPTHLIKTRGQQVTLRCSSQSGHNTVSWYQQALGQGPQFIFQYYREEENGRGNFPPRFSGLQFPNYSSELNVNALELDDSALYLCASSPLSQGAFEQYFGPGTRLTVT.

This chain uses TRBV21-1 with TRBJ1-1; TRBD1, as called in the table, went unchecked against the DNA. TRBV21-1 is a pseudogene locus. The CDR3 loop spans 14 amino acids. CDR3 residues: CASSNGQMNTEAFF. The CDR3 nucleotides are TGTGCCAGCAGCAATGGACAGATGAACACTGAAGCTTTCTTT.

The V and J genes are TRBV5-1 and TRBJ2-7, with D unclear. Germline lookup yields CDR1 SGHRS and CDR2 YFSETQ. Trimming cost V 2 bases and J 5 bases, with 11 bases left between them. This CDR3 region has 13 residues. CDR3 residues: CASSLPRSDEQYF. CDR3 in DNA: TGCGCCAGCAGCTTACCCAGAAGCGACGAGCAGTACTTC.

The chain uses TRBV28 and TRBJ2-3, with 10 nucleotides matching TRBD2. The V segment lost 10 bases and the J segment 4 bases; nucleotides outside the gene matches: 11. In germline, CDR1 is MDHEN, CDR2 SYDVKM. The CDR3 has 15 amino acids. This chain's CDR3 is CATYRAGGPADTQYF. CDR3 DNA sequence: TGTGCCACCTATAGAGCGGGAGGGCCTGCAGATACGCAGTATTTT.

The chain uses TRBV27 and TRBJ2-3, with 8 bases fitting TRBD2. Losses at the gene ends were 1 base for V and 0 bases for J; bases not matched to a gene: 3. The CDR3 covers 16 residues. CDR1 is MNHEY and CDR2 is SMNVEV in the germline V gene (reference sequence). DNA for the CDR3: TGTGCCAGCAGTTTATGGACTAGCTATAGCACAGATACGCAGTATTTT. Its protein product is CASSLWTSYSTDTQYF.

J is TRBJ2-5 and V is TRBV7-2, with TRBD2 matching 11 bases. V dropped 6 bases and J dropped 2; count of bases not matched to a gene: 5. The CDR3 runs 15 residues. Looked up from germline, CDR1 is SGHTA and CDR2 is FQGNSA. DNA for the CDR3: TGTGCCAGCAGACCGAGACTAGCGGGGCAAGAGACCCAGTACTTC. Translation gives CASRPRLAGQETQYF.

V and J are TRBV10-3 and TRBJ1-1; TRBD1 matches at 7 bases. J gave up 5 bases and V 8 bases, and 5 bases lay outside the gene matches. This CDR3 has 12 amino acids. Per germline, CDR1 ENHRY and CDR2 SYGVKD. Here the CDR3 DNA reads TGTGCCATCGGGGCAGGGGGAACTGAAGCTTTCTTT. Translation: CAIGAGGTEAFF.

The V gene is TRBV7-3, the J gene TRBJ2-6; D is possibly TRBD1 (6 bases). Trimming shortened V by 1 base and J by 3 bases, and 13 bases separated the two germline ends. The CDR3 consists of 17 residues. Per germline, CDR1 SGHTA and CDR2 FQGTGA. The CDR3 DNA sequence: TGTGCCAGCAGCTTAAAACCCGGACAGATTGGGGCCAACGTCCTGACTTTC. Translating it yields CASSLKPGQIGANVLTF. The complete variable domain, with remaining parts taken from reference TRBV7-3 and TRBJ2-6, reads GAGVSQTPSNKVTEKGKYVELRCDPISGHTALYWYRQSLGQGPEFLIYFQGTGAADDSGLPNDRFFAVRPEGSVSTLKIQRTERGDSAVYLCASSLKPGQIGANVLTFGAGSRLTVL.

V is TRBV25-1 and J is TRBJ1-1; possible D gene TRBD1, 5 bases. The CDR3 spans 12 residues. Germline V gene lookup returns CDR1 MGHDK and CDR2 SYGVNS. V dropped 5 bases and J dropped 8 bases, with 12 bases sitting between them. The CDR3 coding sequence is TGTGCCAGCAGTTCCGGGGGGAGGGAAGCTTTCTTT. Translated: CASSSGGREAFF.

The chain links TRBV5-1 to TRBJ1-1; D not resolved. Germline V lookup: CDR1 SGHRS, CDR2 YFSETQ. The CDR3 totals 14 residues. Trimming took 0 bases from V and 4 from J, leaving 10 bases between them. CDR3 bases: TGCGCCAGCAGCTTGGCGCATTCGGGCACTGAAGCTTTCTTT. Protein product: CASSLAHSGTEAFF.

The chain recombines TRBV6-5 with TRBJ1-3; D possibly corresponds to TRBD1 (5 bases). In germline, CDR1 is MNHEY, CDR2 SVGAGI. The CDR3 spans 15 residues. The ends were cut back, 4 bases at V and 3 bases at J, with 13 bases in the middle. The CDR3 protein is CASSSHQGYGNTIYF. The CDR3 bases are TGTGCCAGCAGTTCTCATCAGGGATATGGAAACACCATATATTTT.

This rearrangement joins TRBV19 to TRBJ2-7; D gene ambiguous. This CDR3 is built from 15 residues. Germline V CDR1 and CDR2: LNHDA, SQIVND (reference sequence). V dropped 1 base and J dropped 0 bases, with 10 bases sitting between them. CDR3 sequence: CASSIGRQLSYEQYF. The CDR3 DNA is TGTGCCAGTAGTATAGGCAGGCAGCTCTCCTACGAGCAGTACTTC.

Here the CDR3 DNA reads TGTGCCAGCAGCCAAGGCGCAGGGTCCTACGAGCAGTACTTC. It is translated as CASSQGAGSYEQYF. This chain connects TRBV3-1 (or the pseudogene TRBV3-2) to TRBJ2-7; D is perhaps TRBD1 (5 bases). Germline loops: CDR1 LGHDT, CDR2 YNNKEL (reference sequence). This CDR3 has 14 residues. V lost 1 base, J lost 1 base, and 8 bases lay in between.

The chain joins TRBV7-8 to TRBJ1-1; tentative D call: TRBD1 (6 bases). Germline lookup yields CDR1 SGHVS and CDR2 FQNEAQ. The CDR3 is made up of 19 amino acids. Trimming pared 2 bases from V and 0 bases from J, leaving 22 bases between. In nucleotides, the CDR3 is TGTGCCAGCAGCTTAACCCGACCAGCGGGGGCTGGGGTGAACACTGAAGCTTTCTTT. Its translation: CASSLTRPAGAGVNTEAFF.

The chain's CDR3 is CASTSGTGGLEFF. The CDR3 DNA sequence: TGTGCCAGCACCTCCGGGACAGGGGGGTTGGAGTTCTTC. V is TRBV27 and J is TRBJ2-1; 11 positions match TRBD1. Germline CDR1 reads MNHEY; CDR2 reads SMNVEV (reference sequence). This CDR3 has 13 residues. J lost 14 bases, V lost 7 bases, and 10 bases had no gene match.

CDR3 sequence reads: CASSLSGQAPNQPQHF. The CDR3 coding sequence is TGTGCCAGCAGTTTATCGGGACAGGCACCCAATCAGCCCCAGCATTTT. V is TRBV27 and J is TRBJ1-5; 8 bases map to TRBD1. There are 16 residues in the CDR3. With 0 bases clipped from V and 3 bases from J, the junction kept 4 bases outside the gene matches. CDR1 is MNHEY and CDR2 is SMNVEV in the germline V gene (reference sequence).

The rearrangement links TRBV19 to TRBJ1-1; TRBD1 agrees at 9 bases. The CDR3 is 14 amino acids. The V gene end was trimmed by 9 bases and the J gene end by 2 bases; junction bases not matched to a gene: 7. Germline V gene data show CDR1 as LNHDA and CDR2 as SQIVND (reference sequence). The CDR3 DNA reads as TGTGCCAGCGCTCTGGGACAGGGTAACACTGAAGCTTTCTTT. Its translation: CASALGQGNTEAFF.

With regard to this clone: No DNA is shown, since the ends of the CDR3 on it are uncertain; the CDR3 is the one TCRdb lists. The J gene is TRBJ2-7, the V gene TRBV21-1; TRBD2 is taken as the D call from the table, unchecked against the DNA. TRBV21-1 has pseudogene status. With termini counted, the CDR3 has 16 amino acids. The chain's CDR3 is CASSDEVAGGSYEQYF.

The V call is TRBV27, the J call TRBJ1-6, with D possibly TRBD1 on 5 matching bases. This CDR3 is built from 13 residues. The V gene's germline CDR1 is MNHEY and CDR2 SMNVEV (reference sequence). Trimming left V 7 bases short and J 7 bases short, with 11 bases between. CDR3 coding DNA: TGTGCCAGCATGGGGCTTCAGAATTCACCCCTCCACTTT. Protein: CASMGLQNSPLHF.

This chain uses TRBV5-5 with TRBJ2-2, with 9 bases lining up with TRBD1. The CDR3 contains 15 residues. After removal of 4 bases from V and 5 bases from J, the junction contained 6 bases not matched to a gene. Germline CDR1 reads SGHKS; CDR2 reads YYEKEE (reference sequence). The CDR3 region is CASSRSDRGTGELFF. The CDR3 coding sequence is TGTGCCAGCAGCCGATCGGACAGGGGAACCGGGGAGCTGTTTTTT.

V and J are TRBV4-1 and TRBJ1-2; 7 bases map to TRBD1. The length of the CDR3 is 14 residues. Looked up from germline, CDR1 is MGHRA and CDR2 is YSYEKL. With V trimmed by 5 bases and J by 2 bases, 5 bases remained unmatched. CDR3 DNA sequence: TGCGCCAGCAGCTCCGAGACAGGGAACTATGGCTACACCTTC. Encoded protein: CASSSETGNYGYTF.